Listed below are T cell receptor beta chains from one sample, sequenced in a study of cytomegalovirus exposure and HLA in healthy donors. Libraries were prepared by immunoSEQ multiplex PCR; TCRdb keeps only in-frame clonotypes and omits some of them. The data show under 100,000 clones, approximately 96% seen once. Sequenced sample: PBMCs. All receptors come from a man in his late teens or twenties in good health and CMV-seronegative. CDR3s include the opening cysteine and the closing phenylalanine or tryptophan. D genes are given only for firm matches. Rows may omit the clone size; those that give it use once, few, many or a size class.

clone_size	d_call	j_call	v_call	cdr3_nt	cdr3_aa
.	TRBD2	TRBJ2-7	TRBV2	TGTGCCAGCAGGACTAGCAGGAGCTCCTACGAGCAGTACTTC	CASRTSRSSYEQYF
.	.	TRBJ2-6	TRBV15	TGTGCCACCAACAGGGGGGAGGGCTGGAGCTCTGGGGCCAACGTCCTGACTTTC	CATNRGEGWSSGANVLTF
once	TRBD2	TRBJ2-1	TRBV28	TGTGCCAGCAGTTTTAGCGGGAGGGCCCCAGGCGAGCAGTTCTTC	CASSFSGRAPGEQFF
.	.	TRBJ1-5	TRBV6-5	TGTGCCAGCAGCTCCACGACGGGGGGTCAGCCCCAGCATTTT	CASSSTTGGQPQHF
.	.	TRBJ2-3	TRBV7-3	TGTGCCAGCAGCCCAGGACGGGGAGAGCGGGACAAGTATTTT	CASSPGRGERDKYF
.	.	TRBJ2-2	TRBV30	TGTGCCTGGTCGACACTTACCGGGGAGCTGTTTTTT	CAWSTLTGELFF
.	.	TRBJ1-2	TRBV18	TGTGCCAGCTCACCTATACTCGTGACCCAAGAGGCCTATGGCTACACCTTC	CASSPILVTQEAYGYTF
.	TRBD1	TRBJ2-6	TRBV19	TGTGCCAGTAAGGCGGGACAGGGGGCGCCGGGGGCCAACGTCCTGACTTTC	CASKAGQGAPGANVLTF
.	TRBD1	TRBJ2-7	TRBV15	TGTGCCACCAGCAGAGGTGGACAGGGTGGCTACGAGCAGTACTTC	CATSRGGQGGYEQYF
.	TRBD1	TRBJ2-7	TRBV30	TGTGCCTGGGGTCAGGGGGCGACCTCCTACGAGCAGTACTTC	CAWGQGATSYEQYF
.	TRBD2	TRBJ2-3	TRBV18	TGTGCCAGCTCACAGTATATGCTAGCGGGAGGTGAAGATACGCAGTATTTT	CASSQYMLAGGEDTQYF
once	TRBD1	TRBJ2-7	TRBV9	TGTGCCAGCAGCAGGACAGGGGGAAGCTCCTACGAGCAGTACTTC	CASSRTGGSSYEQYF
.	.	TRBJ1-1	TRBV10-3	TGTGCCATCAGTGATTTACAGGTCGGAGACACTGAAGCTTTCTTT	CAISDLQVGDTEAFF
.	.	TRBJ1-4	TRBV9	TGTGCCAGCAGCGTCCCAGGGGCTTTTGATGAAAAACTGTTTTTT	CASSVPGAFDEKLFF
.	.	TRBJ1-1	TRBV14	TGTGCCAGCAGCCAAGGCGACAGGCGAGCTTTCTTT	CASSQGDRRAFF
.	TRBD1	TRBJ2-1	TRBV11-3	TGTGCCAGCAGCTCAGGGGGCTCCTACAATGAGCAGTTCTTC	CASSSGGSYNEQFF
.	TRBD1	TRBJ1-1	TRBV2	TGTGCCGCCCAGGGGGTGATGAACACTGAAGCTTTCTTT	CAAQGVMNTEAFF
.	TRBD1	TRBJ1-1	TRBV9	TGTGCCAGCAGCCCAACAGGGGCCAACACTGAAGCTTTCTTT	CASSPTGANTEAFF
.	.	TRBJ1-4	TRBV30	TGTGCCTGGAGTGATGGTGGGACATTAAGGGGTGAAAAACTGTTTTTT	CAWSDGGTLRGEKLFF
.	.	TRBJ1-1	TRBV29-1	TGCAGCGTTGGGGGGGACTACCTGAACACTGAAGCTTTCTTT	CSVGGDYLNTEAFF
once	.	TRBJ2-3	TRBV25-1	TGTGCCAGTAGAGGTACAGGGCGGCCAGATACGCAGTATTTT	CASRGTGRPDTQYF
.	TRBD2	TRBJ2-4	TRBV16	TGTGCCAGCAGCCCCCAGCGGGAGATAGCCAAAAACATTCAGTACTTC	CASSPQREIAKNIQYF
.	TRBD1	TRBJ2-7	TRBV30	TGTGCCTGGAGTCCACCCGGTAGAGGGGGCTGGTTCGAGCAGTACTTC	CAWSPPGRGGWFEQYF
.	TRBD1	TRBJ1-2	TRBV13	TGTGCCAGCAGCTTAGGGGGGGACAGGGGAGCCTATGGCTACACCTTC	CASSLGGDRGAYGYTF
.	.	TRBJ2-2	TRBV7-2	TGTGCCAGCAGCTTTCGATTGCGGGATACCAGCACCGGGGAGCTGTTTTTT	CASSFRLRDTSTGELFF
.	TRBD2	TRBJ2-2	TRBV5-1	TGCGCCAGCAGCTTGGCAGCGGGGGTGAACACCGGGGAGCTGTTTTTT	CASSLAAGVNTGELFF
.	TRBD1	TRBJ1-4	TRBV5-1	TGCGCCAGCAGCTCCGGGACAGGGATTGAAAAACTGTTTTTT	CASSSGTGIEKLFF
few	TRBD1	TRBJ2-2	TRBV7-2	TGTGCCAGCAGCGAGCAGGGGGCAGGGACCGGGGAGCTGTTTTTT	CASSEQGAGTGELFF
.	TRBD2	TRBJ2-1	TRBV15	TGTGCCACCAGCAGAGAATTTAGCGGGGTCTCCTACAATGAGCAGTTCTTC	CATSREFSGVSYNEQFF
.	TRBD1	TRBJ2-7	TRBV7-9	TGTGCCAGCAGCTCCGGGACAGGTGGCTACGAGCAGTACTTC	CASSSGTGGYEQYF
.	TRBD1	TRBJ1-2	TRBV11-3	TGTGCCACCGGGACAGGGGATCGATATGGCTACACCTTC	CATGTGDRYGYTF
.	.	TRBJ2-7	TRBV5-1	TGCGCCAGTGCGGATAGTCCGGTCTACGAGCAGTACTTC	CASADSPVYEQYF
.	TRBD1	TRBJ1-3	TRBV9	TGTGCCAGCAGCGGGGACAGGGGGCTCGGAAACACCATATATTTT	CASSGDRGLGNTIYF
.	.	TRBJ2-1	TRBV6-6	TGTGCCAGCGGAACTAGAGTCTGCGGAAATGAGCAGTTCTTC	CASGTRVCGNEQFF
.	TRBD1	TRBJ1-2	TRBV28	TGTGCCAGCAGGGGGGACAGGGGACTCTCTGGCTACACCTTC	CASRGDRGLSGYTF
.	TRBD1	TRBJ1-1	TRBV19	TGTGCCAGTCACAGGGGGAACACTGAAGCTTTCTTT	CASHRGNTEAFF
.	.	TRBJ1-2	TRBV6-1	TGTGCCAGCAGTGGTAACAGGCTTGGCTACACCTTC	CASSGNRLGYTF
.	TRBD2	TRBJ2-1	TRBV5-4	TGTGCCAGCAGCTCCCCGGGACTAGCGGGAGGTGAGGAGCAGTTCTTC	CASSSPGLAGGEEQFF
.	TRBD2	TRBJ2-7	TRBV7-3	TGTGCCAGCAGCTTCGGGGGGGGCGAGCAGTACTTC	CASSFGGGEQYF
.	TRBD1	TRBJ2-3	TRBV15	TGTGCCACCAGCAGACAGCACCGGGGACAGGGAACAGATACGCAGTATTTT	CATSRQHRGQGTDTQYF
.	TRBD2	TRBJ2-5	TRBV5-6	TGTGCCAGCAGCCCTCAAAGCGGGAGTGACGAGACCCAGTACTTC	CASSPQSGSDETQYF
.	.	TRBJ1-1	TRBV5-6	TGTGCCAGCAGCTGGGGAGACGCTGAAGCTTTCTTT	CASSWGDAEAFF
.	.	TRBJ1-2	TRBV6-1	TGTGCCAGTACATCAAGAGGTGGCTACACCTTC	CASTSRGGYTF
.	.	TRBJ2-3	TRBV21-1	TGTGCCAGCAGCATAGAGCGGGACAGCACAGATACGCAGTATTTT	CASSIERDSTDTQYF
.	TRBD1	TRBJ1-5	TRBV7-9	TGTGCCAGCAGCTTGGACAGGGGGAATCAGCCCCAGCATTTT	CASSLDRGNQPQHF
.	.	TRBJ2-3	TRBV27	TGTGCCAGCACCCTATCAGGGCTAGCGAGCACAGATACGCAGTATTTT	CASTLSGLASTDTQYF
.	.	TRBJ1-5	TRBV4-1	TGCGCCAGCAGCCAAGGACAGGTCAGTAGCAATCAGCCCCAGCATTTT	CASSQGQVSSNQPQHF
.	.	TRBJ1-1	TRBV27	TGTGCCAGCAGCCTTGCTGGGGGAGGGACTGAAGCTTTCTTT	CASSLAGGGTEAFF
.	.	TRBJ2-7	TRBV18	TGTGCCAGCTCACCCCAGGGGTCAGGTTACGAGCAGTACTTC	CASSPQGSGYEQYF
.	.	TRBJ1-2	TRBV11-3	TGTGCCAGCAGCTTAGCCCAGAAGAACTATGGCTACACCTTC	CASSLAQKNYGYTF
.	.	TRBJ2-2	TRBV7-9	TGTGCCAGCAGGTTGTCAGGGAACACCGGGGAGCTGTTTTTT	CASRLSGNTGELFF
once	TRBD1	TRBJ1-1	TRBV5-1	TGCGCCAGCAGCTGGTCCGGGACAGGGGGGCCCTTGAACACTGAAGCTTTCTTT	CASSWSGTGGPLNTEAFF
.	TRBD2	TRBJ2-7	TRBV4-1	TGCGCCAGCAGCCAAGGCCCTGTTGGGGGGGGGTACGGGCAGTACTTC	CASSQGPVGGGYGQYF
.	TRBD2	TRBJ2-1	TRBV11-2	TGTGCCAGCAGCTCGGTCGGGACTAGAGACAATGAGCAGTTCTTC	CASSSVGTRDNEQFF
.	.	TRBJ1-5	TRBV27	TGTGCCAGCAGCGGGAGTGGTCAGCCCCAGCATTTT	CASSGSGQPQHF
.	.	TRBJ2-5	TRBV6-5	TGTGCCAGCAGTTCGACAGGTGACCAAGAGACCCAGTACTTC	CASSSTGDQETQYF
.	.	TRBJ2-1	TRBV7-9	TGTGCCAGCAGCCACTCCTCCTACAATGAGCAGTTCTTC	CASSHSSYNEQFF
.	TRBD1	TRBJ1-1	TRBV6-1	TGTGCCAGCAGTGAGACAGGGCGGAAAGCTTTCTTT	CASSETGRKAFF
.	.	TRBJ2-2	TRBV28	TGTGCCAGCAGTTTGGCAGGGTTTGACACCGGGGAGCTGTTTTTT	CASSLAGFDTGELFF
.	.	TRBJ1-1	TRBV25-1	TGTGCCAGCAGTGTTTCGGAGCACCACACGAACACTGAAGCTTTCTTT	CASSVSEHHTNTEAFF